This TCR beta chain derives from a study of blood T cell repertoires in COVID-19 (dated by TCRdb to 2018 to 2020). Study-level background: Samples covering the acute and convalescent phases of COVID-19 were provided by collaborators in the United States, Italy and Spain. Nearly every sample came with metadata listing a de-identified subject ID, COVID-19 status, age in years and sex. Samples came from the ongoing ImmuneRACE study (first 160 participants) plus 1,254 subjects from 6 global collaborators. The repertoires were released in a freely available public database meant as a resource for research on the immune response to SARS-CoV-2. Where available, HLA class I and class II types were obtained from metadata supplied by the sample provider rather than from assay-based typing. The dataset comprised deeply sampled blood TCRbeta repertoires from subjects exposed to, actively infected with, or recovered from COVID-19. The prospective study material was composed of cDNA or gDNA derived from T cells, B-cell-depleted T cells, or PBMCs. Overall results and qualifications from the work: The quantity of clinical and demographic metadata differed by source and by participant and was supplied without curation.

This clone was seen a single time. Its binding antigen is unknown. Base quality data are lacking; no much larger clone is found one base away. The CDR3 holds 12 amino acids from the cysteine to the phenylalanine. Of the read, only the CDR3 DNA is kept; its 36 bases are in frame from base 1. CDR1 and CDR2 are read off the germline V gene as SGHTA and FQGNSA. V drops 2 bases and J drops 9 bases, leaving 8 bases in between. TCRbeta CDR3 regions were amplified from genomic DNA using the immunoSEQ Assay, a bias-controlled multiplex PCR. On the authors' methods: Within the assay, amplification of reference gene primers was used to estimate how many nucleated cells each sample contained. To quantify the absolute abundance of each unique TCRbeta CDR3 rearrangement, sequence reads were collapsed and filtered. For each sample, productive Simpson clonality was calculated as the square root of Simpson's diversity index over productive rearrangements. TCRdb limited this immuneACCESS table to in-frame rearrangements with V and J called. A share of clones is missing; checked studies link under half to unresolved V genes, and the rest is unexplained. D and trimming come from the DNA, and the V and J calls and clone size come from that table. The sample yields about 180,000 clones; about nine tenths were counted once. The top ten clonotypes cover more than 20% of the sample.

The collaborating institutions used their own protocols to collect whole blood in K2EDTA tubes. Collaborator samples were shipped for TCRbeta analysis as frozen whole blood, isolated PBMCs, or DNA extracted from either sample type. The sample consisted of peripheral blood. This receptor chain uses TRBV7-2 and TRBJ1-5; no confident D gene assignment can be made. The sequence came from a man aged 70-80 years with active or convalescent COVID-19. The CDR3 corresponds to CASSLSNGPQHF. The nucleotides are TGTGCCAGCAGCTTAAGCAATGGGCCCCAGCATTTT.